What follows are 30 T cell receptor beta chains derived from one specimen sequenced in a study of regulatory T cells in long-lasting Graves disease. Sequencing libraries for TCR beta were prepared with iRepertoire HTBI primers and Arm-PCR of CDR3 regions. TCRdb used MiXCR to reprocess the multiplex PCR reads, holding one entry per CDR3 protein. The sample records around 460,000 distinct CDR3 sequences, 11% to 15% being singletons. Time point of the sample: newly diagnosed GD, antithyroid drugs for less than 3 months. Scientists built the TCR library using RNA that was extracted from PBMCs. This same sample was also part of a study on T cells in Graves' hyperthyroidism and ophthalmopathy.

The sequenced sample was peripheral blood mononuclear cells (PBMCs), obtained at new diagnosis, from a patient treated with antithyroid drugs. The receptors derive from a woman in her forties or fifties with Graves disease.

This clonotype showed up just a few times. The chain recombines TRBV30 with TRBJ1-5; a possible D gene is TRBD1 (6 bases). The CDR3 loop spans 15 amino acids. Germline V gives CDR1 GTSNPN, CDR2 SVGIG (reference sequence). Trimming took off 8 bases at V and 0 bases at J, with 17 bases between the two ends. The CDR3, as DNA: TGTGCCATGGAGGTGGGGGCGAATAGCAATCAGCCCCAGCATTTT. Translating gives CAMEVGANSNQPQHF.

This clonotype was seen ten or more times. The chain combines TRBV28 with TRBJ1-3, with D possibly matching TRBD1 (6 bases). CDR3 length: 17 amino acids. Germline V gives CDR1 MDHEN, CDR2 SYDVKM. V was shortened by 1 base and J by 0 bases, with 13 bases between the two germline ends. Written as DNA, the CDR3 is TGTGCCAGCAGTTTATTTACAGGGCCCCACTCTGGAAACACCATATATTTT. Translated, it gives CASSLFTGPHSGNTIYF.

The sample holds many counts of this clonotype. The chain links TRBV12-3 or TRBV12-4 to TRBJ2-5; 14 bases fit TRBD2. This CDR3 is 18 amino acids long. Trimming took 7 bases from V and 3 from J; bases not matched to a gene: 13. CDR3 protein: CASTGLAGVWRGKETQYF. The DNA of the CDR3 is TGTGCCAGCACGGGACTAGCGGGAGTGTGGCGGGGAAAAGAGACCCAGTACTTC.

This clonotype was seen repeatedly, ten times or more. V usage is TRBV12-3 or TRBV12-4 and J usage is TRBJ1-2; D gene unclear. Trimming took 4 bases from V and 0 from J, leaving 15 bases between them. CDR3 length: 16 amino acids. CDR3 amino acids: CASSSASGSANYGYTF. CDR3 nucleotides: TGTGCCAGCAGTTCGGCCAGCGGCTCGGCTAACTATGGCTACACCTTC.

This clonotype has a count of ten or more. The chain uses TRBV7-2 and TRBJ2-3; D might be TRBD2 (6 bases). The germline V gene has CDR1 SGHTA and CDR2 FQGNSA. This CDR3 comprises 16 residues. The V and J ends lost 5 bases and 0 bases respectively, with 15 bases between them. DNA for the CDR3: TGTGCCAGCAGCCCACGACTAGGGAGCAGCACAGATACGCAGTATTTT. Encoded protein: CASSPRLGSSTDTQYF.

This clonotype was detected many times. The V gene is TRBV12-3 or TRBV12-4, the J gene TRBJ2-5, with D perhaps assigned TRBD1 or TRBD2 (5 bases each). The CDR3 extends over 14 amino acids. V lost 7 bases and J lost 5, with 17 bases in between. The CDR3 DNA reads TGTGCCAGCAATCCGGGCCCTTGGGGGGAGACCCAGTACTTC. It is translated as CASNPGPWGETQYF.

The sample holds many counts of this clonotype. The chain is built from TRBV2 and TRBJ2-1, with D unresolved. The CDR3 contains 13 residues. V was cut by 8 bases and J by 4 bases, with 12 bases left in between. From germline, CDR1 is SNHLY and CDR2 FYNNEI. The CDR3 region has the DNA TGTGCCAGCGGACCAAAGGGATACAATGAGCAGTTCTTC. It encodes CASGPKGYNEQFF.

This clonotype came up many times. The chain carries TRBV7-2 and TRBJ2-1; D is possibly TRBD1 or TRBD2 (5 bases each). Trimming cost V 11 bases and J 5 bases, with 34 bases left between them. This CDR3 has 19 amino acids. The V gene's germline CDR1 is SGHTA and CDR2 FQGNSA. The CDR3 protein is CAAGCRITTGPDCHNEQFF. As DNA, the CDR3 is TGTGCCGCGGGCTGCCGCATTACTACGGGACCCGATTGCCACAATGAGCAGTTCTTC.

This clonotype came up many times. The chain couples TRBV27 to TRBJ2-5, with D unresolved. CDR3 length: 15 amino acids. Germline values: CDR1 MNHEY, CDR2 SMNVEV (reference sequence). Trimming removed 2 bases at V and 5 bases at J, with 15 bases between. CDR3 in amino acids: CASSLTSRDEETQYF. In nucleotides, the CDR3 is TGTGCCAGCAGTTTAACAAGCAGAGATGAGGAGACCCAGTACTTC.

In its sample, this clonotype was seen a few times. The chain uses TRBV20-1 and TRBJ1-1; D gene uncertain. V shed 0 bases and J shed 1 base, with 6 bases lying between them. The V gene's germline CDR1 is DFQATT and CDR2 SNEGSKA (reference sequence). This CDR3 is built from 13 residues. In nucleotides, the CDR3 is TGCAGTGCTAGAGAGTGGGCGAACACTGAAGCTTTCTTT. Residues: CSAREWANTEAFF.

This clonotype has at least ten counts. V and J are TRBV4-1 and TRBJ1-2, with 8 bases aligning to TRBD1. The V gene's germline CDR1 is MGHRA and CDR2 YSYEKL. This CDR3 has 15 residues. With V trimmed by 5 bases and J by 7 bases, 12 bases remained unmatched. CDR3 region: CASSNTGGEDPGYTF. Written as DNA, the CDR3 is TGCGCCAGCAGCAATACAGGGGGTGAGGACCCTGGCTACACCTTC.

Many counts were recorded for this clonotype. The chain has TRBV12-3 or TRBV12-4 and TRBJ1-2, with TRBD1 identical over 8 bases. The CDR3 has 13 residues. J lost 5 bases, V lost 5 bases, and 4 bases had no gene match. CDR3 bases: TGTGCCAGCAGTCTGACAGGGGCATATGGCTACACCTTC. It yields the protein CASSLTGAYGYTF.

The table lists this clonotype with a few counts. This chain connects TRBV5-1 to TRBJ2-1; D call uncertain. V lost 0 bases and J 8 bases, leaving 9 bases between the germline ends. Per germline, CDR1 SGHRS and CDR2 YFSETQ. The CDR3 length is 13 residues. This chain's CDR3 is CASSLADSYEQFF. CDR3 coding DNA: TGCGCCAGCAGCTTGGCGGATAGTTATGAGCAGTTCTTC.

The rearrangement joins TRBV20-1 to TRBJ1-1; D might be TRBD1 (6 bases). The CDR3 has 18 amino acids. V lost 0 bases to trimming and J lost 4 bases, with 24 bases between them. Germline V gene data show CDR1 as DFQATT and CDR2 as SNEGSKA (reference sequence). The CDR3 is CSARDLAHLGAIGTEAFF. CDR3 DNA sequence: TGCAGTGCTAGAGATTTGGCACACTTGGGGGCGATCGGCACTGAAGCTTTCTTT.

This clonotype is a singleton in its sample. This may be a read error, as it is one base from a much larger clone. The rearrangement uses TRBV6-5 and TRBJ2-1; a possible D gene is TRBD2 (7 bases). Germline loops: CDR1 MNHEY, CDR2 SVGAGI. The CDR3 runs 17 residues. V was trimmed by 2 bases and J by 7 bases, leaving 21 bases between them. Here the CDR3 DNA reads TGTGCCAGCAGTTACCCCACAGGGCGGGGGTCTTGGAATGAGCAGTTCTTC. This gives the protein CASSYPTGRGSWNEQFF.

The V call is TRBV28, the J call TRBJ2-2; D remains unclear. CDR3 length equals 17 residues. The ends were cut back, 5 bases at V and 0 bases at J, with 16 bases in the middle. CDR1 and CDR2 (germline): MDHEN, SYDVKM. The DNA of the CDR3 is TGTGCCAGCAGTCCGGGTTGGGCAGGCGCGAACACCGGGGAGCTGTTTTTT. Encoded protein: CASSPGWAGANTGELFF.

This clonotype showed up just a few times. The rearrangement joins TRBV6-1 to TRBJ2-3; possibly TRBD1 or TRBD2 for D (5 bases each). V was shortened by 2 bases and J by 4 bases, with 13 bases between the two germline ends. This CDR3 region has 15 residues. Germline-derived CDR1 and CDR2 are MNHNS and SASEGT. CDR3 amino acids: CASSELRGVPDTQYF. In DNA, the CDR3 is TGTGCCAGCAGTGAATTGAGGGGCGTCCCAGATACGCAGTATTTT.

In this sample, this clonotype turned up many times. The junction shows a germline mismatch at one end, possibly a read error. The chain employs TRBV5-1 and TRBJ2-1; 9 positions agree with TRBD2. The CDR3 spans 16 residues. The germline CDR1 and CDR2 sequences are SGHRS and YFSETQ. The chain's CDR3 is CASSLALSGSGNEQFF. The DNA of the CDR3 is TGTGCTAGCAGCTTAGCTCTTAGCGGGAGTGGGAATGAGCAGTTCTTC.

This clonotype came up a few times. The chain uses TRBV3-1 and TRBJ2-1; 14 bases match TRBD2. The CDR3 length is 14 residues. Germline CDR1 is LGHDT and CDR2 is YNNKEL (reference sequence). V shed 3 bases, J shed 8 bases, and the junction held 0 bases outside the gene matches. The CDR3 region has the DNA TGTGCCAGCAGCCAGACTAGCGGGGGGGATGAGCAGTTCTTC. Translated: CASSQTSGGDEQFF.

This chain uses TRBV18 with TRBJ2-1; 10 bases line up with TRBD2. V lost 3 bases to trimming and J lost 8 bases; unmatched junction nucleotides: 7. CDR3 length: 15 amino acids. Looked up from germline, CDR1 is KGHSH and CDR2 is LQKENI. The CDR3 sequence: CASSPLAGAWDEQFF. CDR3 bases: TGTGCCAGCTCACCTCTAGCGGGAGCCTGGGATGAGCAGTTCTTC.

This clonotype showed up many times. CDR3 sequence (DNA): TGTGCCAGCAGGGGACTAAGCACAGATACGCAGTATTTT. Amino acid sequence: CASRGLSTDTQYF. V and J are TRBV7-2 and TRBJ2-3; 7 bases align to TRBD2. This CDR3 spans 13 amino acids. Losses at the gene ends were 6 bases for V and 0 bases for J; bases not matched to a gene: 0. Germline values: CDR1 SGHTA, CDR2 FQGNSA.

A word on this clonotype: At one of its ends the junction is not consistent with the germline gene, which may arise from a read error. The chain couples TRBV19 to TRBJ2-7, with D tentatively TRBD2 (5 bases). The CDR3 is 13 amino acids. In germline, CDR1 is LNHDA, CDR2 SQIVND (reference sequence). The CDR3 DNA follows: TGTGCCAGTAGCATAGCGATCCACTACGAGCAGTACTTC. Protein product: CASSIAIHYEQYF.

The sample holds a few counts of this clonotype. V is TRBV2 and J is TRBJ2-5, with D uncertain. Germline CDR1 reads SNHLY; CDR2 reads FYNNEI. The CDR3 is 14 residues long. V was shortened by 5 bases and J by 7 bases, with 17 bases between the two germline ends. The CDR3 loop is CASSLGGAPATQYF. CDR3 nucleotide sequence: TGTGCCAGCAGTCTGGGCGGAGCGCCTGCGACCCAGTACTTC.

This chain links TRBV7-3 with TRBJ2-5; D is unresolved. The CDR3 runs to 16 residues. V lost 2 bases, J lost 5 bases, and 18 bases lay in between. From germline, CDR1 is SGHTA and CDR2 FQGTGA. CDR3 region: CASSLPDITLGETQYF. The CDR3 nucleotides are TGTGCCAGCAGCTTACCCGACATCACTCTGGGGGAGACCCAGTACTTC. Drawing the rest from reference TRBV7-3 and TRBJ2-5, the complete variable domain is GAGVSQTPSNKVTEKGKYVELRCDPISGHTALYWYRQSLGQGPEFLIYFQGTGAADDSGLPNDRFFAVRPEGSVSTLKIQRTERGDSAVYLCASSLPDITLGETQYFGPGTRLLVL.

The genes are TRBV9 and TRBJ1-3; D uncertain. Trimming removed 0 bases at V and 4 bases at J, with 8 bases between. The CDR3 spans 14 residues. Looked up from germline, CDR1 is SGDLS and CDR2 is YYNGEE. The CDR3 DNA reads TGTGCCAGCAGCGTAGGCGGCGGAGGAAACACCATATATTTT. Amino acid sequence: CASSVGGGGNTIYF. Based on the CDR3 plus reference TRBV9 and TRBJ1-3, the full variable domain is DSGVTQTPKHLITATGQRVTLRCSPRSGDLSVYWYQQSLDQGLQFLIQYYNGEERAKGNILERFSAQQFPDLHSELNLSSLELGDSALYFCASSVGGGGNTIYFGEGSWLTVV.

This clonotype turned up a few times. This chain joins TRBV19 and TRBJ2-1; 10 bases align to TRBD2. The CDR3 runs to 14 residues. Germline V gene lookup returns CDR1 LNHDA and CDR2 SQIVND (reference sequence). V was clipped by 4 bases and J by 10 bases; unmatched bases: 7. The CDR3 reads CASSTGLAGDEQFF. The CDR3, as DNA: TGTGCCAGTAGTACGGGGCTAGCGGGAGACGAGCAGTTCTTC.

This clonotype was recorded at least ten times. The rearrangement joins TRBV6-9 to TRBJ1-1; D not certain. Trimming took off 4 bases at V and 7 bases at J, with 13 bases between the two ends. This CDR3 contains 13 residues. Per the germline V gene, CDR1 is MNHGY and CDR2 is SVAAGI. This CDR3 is CASSFQDGYEAFF. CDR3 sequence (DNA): TGTGCCAGCAGTTTCCAGGACGGATATGAAGCTTTCTTT.

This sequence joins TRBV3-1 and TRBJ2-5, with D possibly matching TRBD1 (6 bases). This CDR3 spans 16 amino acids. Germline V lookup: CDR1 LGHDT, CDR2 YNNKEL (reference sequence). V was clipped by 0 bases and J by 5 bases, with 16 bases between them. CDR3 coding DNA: TGTGCCAGCAGCCAAGATTTGACCCAGGGGCTGGAGACCCAGTACTTC. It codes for CASSQDLTQGLETQYF.

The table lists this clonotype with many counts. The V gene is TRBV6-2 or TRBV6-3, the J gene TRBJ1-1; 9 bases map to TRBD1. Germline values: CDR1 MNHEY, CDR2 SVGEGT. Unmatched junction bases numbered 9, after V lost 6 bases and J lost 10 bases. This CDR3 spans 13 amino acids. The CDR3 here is CASRYRDRASAFF. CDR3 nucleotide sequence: TGTGCCAGCAGGTACCGGGACAGGGCGTCAGCTTTCTTT.

The CDR3 nucleotides read TGTGCCAGCACCATTCCAGGGGGCGCGTCCAGAGATGAAAAACTGTTTTTT. This encodes CASTIPGGASRDEKLFF. The V gene is TRBV7-9, the J gene TRBJ1-4, with 8 bases lining up with TRBD1. J gave up 6 bases and V 7 bases, and 16 bases lay outside the gene matches. Germline V gene data show CDR1 as SEHNR and CDR2 as FQNEAQ (reference sequence). This CDR3 is 17 amino acids long.